Below are 6 T cell receptor beta chains sequenced from a single sample in a study of PD-1 blockade in classical Hodgkin lymphoma. Following autologous stem cell transplantation, relapse occurred in every patient, and exposure to brentuximab vedotin varied. Produced via immunoSEQ multiplex PCR; TCRdb's table is partial and in-frame only. The data show around 41,000 clones, around 72% seen once. The sample in question was peripheral blood mononuclear cells (PBMCs), obtained before the second cycle of nivolumab. The source of these receptors is a human donor with classical Hodgkin lymphoma.

This chain links TRBV5-1 with TRBJ2-2; the match to TRBD1 covers 7 bases. The CDR3 sequence is 14 residues long. Germline CDR1 is SGHRS and CDR2 is YFSETQ. Unmatched junction bases numbered 3, after V lost 3 bases and J lost 4 bases. CDR3 in amino acids: CASSSGQVTGELFF. The CDR3 DNA reads as TGCGCCAGCAGCTCCGGACAGGTCACCGGGGAGCTGTTTTTT.

The gene calls are TRBV2 and TRBJ1-4; D uncertain. The CDR3 spans 15 residues. The germline gives CDR1 SNHLY, CDR2 FYNNEI. Between the trimmed V and J ends, which lost 5 bases and 9 bases, there was a span of 19 bases. CDR3 sequence: CASSPGLLLAKKLFF. For the CDR3, the DNA is TGTGCCAGCAGTCCCGGACTCTTACTGGCGAAAAAACTGTTTTTT.

This sequence joins TRBV6-6 and TRBJ2-7; 9 bases are shared with TRBD1. Germline CDR1 is MNHNY and CDR2 is SVGAGI (reference sequence). CDR3 length: 13 amino acids. Trimming cost V 9 bases and J 5 bases; bases outside gene matches: 8. CDR3 sequence: CASGARDRDEQYF. CDR3 DNA: TGTGCCAGTGGGGCCCGGGACAGGGACGAGCAGTACTTC.

The V call is TRBV7-9, the J call TRBJ1-5; no definite D call. The CDR3 has 12 residues. Germline lookup yields CDR1 SEHNR and CDR2 FQNEAQ (reference sequence). The ends were cut back, 1 base at V and 6 bases at J, with 4 bases in the middle. The CDR3 DNA reads TGTGCCAGCAGCTTAGAAGCTCAGCCCCAGCATTTT. As protein: CASSLEAQPQHF.

The V call is TRBV29-1, the J call TRBJ2-1, with 8 bases that match TRBD1. The germline CDR1 and CDR2 sequences are SQVTM and ANQGSEA. The CDR3 loop spans 15 amino acids. The junction had 13 bases not matched to a gene; V was cut back by 8 bases and J by 4 bases. CDR3 in DNA: TGCAGCTCCGACGGACAGGGTCACGTATACAATGAGCAGTTCTTC. Translation: CSSDGQGHVYNEQFF.

This chain joins TRBV4-3 and TRBJ2-7; 7 bases fit TRBD2. This CDR3 is built from 15 residues. The germline V gene encodes CDR1 LGHNA and CDR2 YSLEER. V lost 4 bases and J lost 3; bases outside the gene matches: 9. DNA for the CDR3: TGCGCCAGCAGCCGGGAGGGACTACCCCTCTACGAGCAGTACTTC. This translates into CASSREGLPLYEQYF.